This TCR beta chain originates from a study of graft-versus-host responses after intestinal transplantation. The overall study: Grafts were multivisceral, liver-intestinal, or isolated intestinal. All recipients were given anti-thymocyte globulin induction, and tacrolimus and steroids were then administered for three to four years. Study-level results: The study found high graft-versus-host to host-versus-graft clonal ratios in allografts of patients with graft-donor T cell macrochimerism. Early post-transplant declines in HvG were associated with peak levels of circulating GvH clones.

The sample holds a few counts of this clone. TCRdb's table, derived via immunoSEQ multiplex PCR, lists solely in-frame clones and lacks some. This table has 20,000 to 25,000 clones, around 43% appearing once. V dropped 2 bases and J dropped 1 base, with 8 bases sitting between them. Germline CDR1 reads MNHNY; CDR2 reads SVGAGI (reference sequence). This CDR3 is built from 14 residues. Irradiated, violet-dye-labeled stimulators (about 200,000) were plated alongside about 200,000 CFSE-labeled responders. The V gene is TRBV6-6, the J gene TRBJ1-1, with D possibly being TRBD1 (6 bases). This TCR came from a human patient who was an organ donor for intestinal transplantation. The material was alloreactive CD8+ T cells from a mixed lymphocyte reaction culture, obtained before transplantation. This sample's subset: CFSE-low proliferating T cells sorted from approximately six-day pre-transplant mixed lymphocyte reaction (GvH or HvG direction). CDR3 residues: CASSYLGQNTEAFF. DNA of the CDR3: TGTGCCAGCAGTTACCTGGGACAGAACACTGAAGCTTTCTTT.